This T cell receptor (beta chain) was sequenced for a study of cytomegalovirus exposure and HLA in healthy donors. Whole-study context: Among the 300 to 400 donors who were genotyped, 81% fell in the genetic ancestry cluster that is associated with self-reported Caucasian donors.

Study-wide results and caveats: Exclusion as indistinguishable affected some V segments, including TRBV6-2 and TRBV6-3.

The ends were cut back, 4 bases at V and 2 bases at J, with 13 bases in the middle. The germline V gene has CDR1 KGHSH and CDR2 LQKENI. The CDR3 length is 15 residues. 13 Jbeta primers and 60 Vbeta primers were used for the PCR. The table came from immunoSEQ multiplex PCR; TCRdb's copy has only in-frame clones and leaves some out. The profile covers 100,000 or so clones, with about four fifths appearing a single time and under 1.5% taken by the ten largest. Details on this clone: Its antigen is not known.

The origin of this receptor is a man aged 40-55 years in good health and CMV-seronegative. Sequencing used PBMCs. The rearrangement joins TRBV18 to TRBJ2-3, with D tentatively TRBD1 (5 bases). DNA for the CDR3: TGTGCCAGCTCACAGGGGATGGGCCCCACAGATACGCAGTATTTT. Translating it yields CASSQGMGPTDTQYF. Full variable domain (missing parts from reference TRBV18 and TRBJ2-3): NAGVMQNPRHLVRRRGQEARLRCSPMKGHSHVYWYRQLPEEGLKFMVYLQKENIIDESGMPKERFSAEFPKEGPSILRIQQVVRGDSAAYFCASSQGMGPTDTQYFGPGTRLTVL.